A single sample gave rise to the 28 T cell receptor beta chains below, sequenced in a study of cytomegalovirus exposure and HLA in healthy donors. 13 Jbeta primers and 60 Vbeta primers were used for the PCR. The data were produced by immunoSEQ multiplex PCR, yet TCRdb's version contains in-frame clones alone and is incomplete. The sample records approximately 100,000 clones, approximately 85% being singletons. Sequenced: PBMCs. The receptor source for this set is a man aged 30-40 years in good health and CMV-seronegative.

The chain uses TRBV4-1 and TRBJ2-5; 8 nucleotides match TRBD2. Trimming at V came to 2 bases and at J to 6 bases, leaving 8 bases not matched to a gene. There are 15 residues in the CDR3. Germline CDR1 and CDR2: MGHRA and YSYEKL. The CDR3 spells CASSQSSGSMQTQYF. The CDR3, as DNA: TGCGCCAGCAGCCAATCCAGCGGGAGTATGCAGACCCAGTACTTC.

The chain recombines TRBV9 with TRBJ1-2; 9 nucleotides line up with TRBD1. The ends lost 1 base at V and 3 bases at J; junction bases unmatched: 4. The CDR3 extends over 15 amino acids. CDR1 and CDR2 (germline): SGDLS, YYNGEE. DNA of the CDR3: TGTGCCAGCAGCGTAACCCGGGACAGGGACTATGGCTACACCTTC. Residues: CASSVTRDRDYGYTF. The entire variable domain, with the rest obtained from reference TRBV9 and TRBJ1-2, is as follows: DSGVTQTPKHLITATGQRVTLRCSPRSGDLSVYWYQQSLDQGLQFLIQYYNGEERAKGNILERFSAQQFPDLHSELNLSSLELGDSALYFCASSVTRDRDYGYTFGSGTRLTVV.

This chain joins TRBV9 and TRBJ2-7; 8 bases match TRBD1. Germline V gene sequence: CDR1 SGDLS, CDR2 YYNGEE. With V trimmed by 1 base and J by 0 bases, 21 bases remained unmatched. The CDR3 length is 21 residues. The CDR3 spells CASSVKHAGGLPTVSSYEQYF. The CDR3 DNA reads TGTGCCAGCAGCGTAAAACACGCAGGGGGCCTCCCCACCGTCAGCTCCTACGAGCAGTACTTC.

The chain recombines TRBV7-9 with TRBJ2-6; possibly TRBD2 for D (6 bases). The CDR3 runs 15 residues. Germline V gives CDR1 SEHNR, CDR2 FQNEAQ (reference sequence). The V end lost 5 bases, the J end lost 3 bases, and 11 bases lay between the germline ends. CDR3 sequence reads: CASSHGGSGANVLTF. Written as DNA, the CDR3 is TGTGCCAGCAGCCACGGGGGTAGTGGGGCCAACGTCCTGACTTTC. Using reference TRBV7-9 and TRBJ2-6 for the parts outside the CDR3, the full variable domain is DTGVSQNPRHKITKRGQNVTFRCDPISEHNRLYWYRQTLGQGPEFLTYFQNEAQLEKSRLLSDRFSAERPKGSFSTLEIQRTEQGDSAMYLCASSHGGSGANVLTFGAGSRLTVL.

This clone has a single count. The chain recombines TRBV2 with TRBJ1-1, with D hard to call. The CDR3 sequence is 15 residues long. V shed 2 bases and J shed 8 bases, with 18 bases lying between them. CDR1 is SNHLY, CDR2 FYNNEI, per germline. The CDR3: CASSELTGPTGEAFF. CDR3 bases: TGTGCCAGCAGTGAACTAACCGGGCCAACGGGAGAAGCTTTCTTT. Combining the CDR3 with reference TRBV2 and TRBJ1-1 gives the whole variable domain EPEVTQTPSHQVTQMGQEVILRCVPISNHLYFYWYRQILGQKVEFLVSFYNNEISEKSEIFDDQFSVERPDGSNFTLKIRSTKLEDSAMYFCASSELTGPTGEAFFGQGTRLTVV.

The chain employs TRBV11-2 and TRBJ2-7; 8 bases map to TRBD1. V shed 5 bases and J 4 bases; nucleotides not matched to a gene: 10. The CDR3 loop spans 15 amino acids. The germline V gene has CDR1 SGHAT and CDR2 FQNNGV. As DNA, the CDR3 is TGTGCCAGCAGCACCGACAGGGGTGTGTTGTACGAGCAGTACTTC. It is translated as CASSTDRGVLYEQYF.

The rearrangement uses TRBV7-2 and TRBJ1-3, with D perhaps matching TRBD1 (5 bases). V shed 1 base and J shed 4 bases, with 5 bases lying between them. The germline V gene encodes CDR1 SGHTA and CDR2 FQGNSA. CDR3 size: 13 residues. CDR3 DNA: TGTGCCAGCAGCTTAGACAGGGGAAACACCATATATTTT. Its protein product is CASSLDRGNTIYF.

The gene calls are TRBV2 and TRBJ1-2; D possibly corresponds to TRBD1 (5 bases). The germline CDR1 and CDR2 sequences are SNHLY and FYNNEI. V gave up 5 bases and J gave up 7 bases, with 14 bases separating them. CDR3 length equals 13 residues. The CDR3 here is CASSLQGRSGYTF. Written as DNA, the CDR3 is TGTGCCAGCAGTCTGCAGGGAAGGAGTGGCTACACCTTC.

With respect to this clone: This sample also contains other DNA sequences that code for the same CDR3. CDR3 sequence: CASSEDRQGAGAGNTIYF. DNA of the CDR3: TGTGCCAGCAGTGAAGATCGGCAGGGGGCTGGTGCCGGAAACACCATATATTTT. The gene calls are TRBV6-1 and TRBJ1-3, with 8 nucleotides matching TRBD1. There are 18 residues in the CDR3. Germline V gene lookup returns CDR1 MNHNS and CDR2 SASEGT. V lost 1 base to trimming and J lost 4 bases; unmatched junction nucleotides: 12.

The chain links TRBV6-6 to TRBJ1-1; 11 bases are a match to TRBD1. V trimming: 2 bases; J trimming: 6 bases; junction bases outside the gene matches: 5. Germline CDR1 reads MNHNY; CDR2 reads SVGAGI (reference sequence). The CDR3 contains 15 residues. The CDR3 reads CASSYQDRGRSEAFF. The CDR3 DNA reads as TGTGCCAGCAGTTACCAGGACAGGGGGCGATCTGAAGCTTTCTTT.

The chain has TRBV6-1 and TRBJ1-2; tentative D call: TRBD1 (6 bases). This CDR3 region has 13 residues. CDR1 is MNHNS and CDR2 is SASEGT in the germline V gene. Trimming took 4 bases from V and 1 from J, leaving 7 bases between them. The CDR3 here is CASSGTVNYGYTF. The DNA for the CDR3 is TGTGCCAGCAGTGGGACAGTTAACTATGGCTACACCTTC.

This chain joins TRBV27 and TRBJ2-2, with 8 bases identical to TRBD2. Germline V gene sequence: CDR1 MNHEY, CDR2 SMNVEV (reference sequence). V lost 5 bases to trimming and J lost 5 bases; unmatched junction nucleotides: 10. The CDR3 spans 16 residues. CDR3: CASSLLLREVTGELFF. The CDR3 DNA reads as TGTGCCAGCAGTCTACTCCTGCGGGAGGTTACCGGGGAGCTGTTTTTT.

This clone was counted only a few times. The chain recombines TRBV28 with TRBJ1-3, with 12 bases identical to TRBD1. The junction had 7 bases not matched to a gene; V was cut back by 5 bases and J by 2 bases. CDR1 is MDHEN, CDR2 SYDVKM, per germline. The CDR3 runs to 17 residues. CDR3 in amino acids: CASSTGTGGSTGNTIYF. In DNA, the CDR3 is TGTGCCAGCAGTACCGGGACAGGGGGCTCTACTGGAAACACCATATATTTT.

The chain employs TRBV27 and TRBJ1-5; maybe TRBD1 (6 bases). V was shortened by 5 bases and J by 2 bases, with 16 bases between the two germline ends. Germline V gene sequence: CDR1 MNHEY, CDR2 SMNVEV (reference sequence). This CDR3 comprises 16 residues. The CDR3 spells CASSTLGGGGNQPQHF. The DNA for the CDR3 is TGTGCCAGCAGTACCCTGGGCGGGGGCGGCAATCAGCCCCAGCATTTT.

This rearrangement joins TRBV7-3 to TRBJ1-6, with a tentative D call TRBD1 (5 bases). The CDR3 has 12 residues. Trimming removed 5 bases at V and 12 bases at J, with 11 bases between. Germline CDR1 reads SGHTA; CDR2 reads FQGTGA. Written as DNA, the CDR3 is TGTGCCAGCAGCACGGACGGGGGACCCCTCCACTTT. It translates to CASSTDGGPLHF. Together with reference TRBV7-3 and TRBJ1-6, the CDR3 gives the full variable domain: GAGVSQTPSNKVTEKGKYVELRCDPISGHTALYWYRQSLGQGPEFLIYFQGTGAADDSGLPNDRFFAVRPEGSVSTLKIQRTERGDSAVYLCASSTDGGPLHFGNGTRLTVT.

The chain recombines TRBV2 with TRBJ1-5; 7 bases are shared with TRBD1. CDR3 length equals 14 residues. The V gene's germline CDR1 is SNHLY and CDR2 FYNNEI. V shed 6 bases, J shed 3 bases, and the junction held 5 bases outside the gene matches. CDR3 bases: TGTGCCAGCAGCAGGGACAGTGTCAATCAGCCCCAGCATTTT. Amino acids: CASSRDSVNQPQHF.

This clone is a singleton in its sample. The CDR3 spells CATSRELLDRPKSIKNTDTQYF. The CDR3 region has the DNA TGTGCCACCAGCAGAGAGCTTTTGGACAGGCCTAAATCGATTAAGAACACAGATACGCAGTATTTT. The chain joins TRBV15 to TRBJ2-3; TRBD1 aligns across 7 bases. V lost 0 bases, J lost 2 bases, and 23 bases stayed unmatched. This CDR3 has 22 residues. CDR1 LNHNV and CDR2 YYDKDF come from the germline V gene (reference sequence).

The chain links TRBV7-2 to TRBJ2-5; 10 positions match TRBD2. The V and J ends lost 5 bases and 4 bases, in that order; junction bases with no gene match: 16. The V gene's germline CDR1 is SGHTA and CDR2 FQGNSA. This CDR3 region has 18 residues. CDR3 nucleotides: TGTGCCAGCAGCCCCCAAACGGCGCAGCGGGAGGGGGGAGAGACCCAGTACTTC. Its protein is CASSPQTAQREGGETQYF.

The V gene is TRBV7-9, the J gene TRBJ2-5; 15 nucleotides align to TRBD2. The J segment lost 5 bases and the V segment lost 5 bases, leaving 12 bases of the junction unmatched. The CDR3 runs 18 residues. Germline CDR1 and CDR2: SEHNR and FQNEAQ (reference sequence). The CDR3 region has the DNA TGTGCCAGCAGCAACAAAATGGGACTAGCGGGGGGTTGGGAGACCCAGTACTTC. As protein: CASSNKMGLAGGWETQYF.

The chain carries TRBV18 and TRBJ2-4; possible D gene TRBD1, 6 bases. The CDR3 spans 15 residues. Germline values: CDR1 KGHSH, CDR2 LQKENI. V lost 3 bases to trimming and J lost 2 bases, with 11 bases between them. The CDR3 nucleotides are TGTGCCAGCTCACCTCCGACAGGTACCAAAAACATTCAGTACTTC. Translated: CASSPPTGTKNIQYF. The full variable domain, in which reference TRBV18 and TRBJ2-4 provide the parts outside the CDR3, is NAGVMQNPRHLVRRRGQEARLRCSPMKGHSHVYWYRQLPEEGLKFMVYLQKENIIDESGMPKERFSAEFPKEGPSILRIQQVVRGDSAAYFCASSPPTGTKNIQYFGAGTRLSVL.

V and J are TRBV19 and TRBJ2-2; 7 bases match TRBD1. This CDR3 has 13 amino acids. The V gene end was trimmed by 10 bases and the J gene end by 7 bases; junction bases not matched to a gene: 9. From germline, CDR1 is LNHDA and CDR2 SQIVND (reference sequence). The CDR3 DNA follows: TGTGCCATAGTCGACAGGGCCAACGGGGAGCTGTTTTTT. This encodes CAIVDRANGELFF.

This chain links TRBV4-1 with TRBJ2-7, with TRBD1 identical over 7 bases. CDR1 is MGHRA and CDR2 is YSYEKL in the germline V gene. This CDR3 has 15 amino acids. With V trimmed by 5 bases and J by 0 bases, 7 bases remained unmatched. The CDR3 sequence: CASSYRDSSSYEQYF. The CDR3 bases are TGCGCCAGCAGCTATAGGGACAGTAGCTCCTACGAGCAGTACTTC.

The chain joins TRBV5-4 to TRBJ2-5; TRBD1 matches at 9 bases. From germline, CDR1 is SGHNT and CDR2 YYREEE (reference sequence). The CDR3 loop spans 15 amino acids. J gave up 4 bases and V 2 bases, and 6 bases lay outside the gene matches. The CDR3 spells CASSLGGQGGETQYF. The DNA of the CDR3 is TGTGCCAGCAGCTTAGGGGGACAGGGAGGAGAGACCCAGTACTTC.

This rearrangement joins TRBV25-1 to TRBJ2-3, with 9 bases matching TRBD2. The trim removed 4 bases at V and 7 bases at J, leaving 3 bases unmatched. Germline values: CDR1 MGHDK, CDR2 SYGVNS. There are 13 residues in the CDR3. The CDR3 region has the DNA TGTGCCAGCAGTGCGGGACTAGCAAATACGCAGTATTTT. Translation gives CASSAGLANTQYF.

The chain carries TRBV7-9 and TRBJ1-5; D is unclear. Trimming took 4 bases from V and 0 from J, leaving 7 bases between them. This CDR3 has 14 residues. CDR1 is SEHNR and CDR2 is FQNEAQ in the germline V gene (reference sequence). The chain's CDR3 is CASSSKSSNQPQHF. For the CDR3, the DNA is TGTGCCAGCAGCTCAAAATCTAGCAATCAGCCCCAGCATTTT.

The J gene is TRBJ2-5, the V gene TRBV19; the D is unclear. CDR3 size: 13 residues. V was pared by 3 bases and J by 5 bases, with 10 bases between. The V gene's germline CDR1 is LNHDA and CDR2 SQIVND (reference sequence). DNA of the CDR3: TGTGCCAGTAGTATCTCGGGTCCTGAGACCCAGTACTTC. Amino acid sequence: CASSISGPETQYF.

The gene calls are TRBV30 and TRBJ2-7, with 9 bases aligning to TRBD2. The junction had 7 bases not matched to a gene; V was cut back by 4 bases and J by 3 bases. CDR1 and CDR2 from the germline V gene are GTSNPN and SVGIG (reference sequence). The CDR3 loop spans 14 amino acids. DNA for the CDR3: TGTGCCTGGAATTTAGCGGGAGATTTCTACGAGCAGTACTTC. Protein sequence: CAWNLAGDFYEQYF. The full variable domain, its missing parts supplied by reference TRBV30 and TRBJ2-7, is SQTIHQWPATLVQPVGSPLSLECTVEGTSNPNLYWYRQAAGRGLQLLFYSVGIGQISSEVPQNLSASRPQDRQFILSSKKLLLSDSGFYLCAWNLAGDFYEQYFGPGTRLTVT.

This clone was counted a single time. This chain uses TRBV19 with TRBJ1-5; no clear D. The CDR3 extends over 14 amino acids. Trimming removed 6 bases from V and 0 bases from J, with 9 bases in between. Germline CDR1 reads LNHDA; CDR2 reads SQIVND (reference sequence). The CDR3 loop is CASRSVYSNQPQHF. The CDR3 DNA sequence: TGTGCCAGTAGGTCAGTTTATAGCAATCAGCCCCAGCATTTT.